One and the same sample provided the 18 T cell receptor beta chains below, sequenced in a study of glioma-infiltrating T cells after dendritic cell vaccination. Clones were sequenced by immunoSEQ multiplex PCR, and TCRdb holds only the in-frame ones, with some missing. The table lists 75,000 to 100,000 clones, 70% to 80% of them singletons. This material consisted of blood, taken before dendritic cell vaccination. These receptors were obtained from a human donor with glioblastoma.

This clone was found once. The chain is built from TRBV18 and TRBJ2-7; 12 nucleotides align to TRBD2. This CDR3 is 18 amino acids long. V was clipped by 2 bases and J by 3 bases; unmatched bases: 11. Per the germline V gene, CDR1 is KGHSH and CDR2 is LQKENI. This chain's CDR3 is CASSPIGASGRDFYEQYF. CDR3 coding DNA: TGTGCCAGCTCACCAATTGGAGCTAGCGGGAGGGATTTCTACGAGCAGTACTTC.

The chain combines TRBV10-1 with TRBJ2-1, with 8 bases matching TRBD1. CDR1 is WNHNN, CDR2 SYGVQD, per germline (reference sequence). The CDR3 totals 20 residues. J lost 7 bases, V lost 5 bases, and 25 bases had no gene match. The CDR3 sequence: CASSPDRDLPGRPLGNEQFF. CDR3 coding DNA: TGCGCCAGCAGTCCGGACAGGGATCTTCCTGGACGGCCTTTAGGGAATGAGCAGTTCTTC.

On this clone: Other DNA sequences in this sample translate to the same CDR3. V is TRBV11-3 and J is TRBJ2-2; no clear D gene. V lost 0 bases to trimming and J lost 5 bases, with 4 bases between them. The CDR3 covers 13 residues. The V gene's germline CDR1 is SGHNT and CDR2 YENEEA. The CDR3 bases are TGTGCCAGCAGCTTAGACTTTACCGGGGAGCTGTTTTTT. Its translation is CASSLDFTGELFF.

This chain joins TRBV7-9 and TRBJ2-3; 8 nucleotides line up with TRBD2. Germline V gives CDR1 SEHNR, CDR2 FQNEAQ (reference sequence). V lost 6 bases, J lost 11 bases, and 13 bases stayed unmatched. CDR3 length equals 14 residues. The CDR3 is CASRPRGGNPRQYF. The CDR3 DNA reads as TGTGCCAGCAGGCCACGGGGGGGGAACCCAAGGCAGTATTTT.

The chain employs TRBV2 and TRBJ1-4; 8 bases are shared with TRBD1. CDR1 is SNHLY, CDR2 FYNNEI, per germline. The CDR3 extends over 13 amino acids. With V trimmed by 9 bases and J by 4 bases, 4 bases remained unmatched. The CDR3 DNA sequence: TGTGCCAGTAGGACAGGGCATAATGAAAAACTGTTTTTT. It translates to CASRTGHNEKLFF.

Worth noting for this clone: A junction boundary mismatches the germline segment, possibly from a read error. V and J are TRBV7-7 and TRBJ2-3, with 9 bases aligning to TRBD1. There are 17 residues in the CDR3. Germline CDR1 reads SSHAT; CDR2 reads FNYEAQ (reference sequence). CDR3: CASSLRGGTGCPDTQYF. Written as DNA, the CDR3 is TGTGCTAGCAGCTTAAGGGGAGGGACAGGGTGCCCAGATACGCAGTATTTT. The whole variable domain, filled in from reference TRBV7-7 and TRBJ2-3, reads GAGVSQSPRYKVTKRGQDVTLRCDPISSHATLYWYQQALGQGPEFLTYFNYEAQPDKSGLPSDRFSAERPEGSISTLTIQRTEQRDSAMYRCASSLRGGTGCPDTQYFGPGTRLTVL.

The chain is built from TRBV7-9 and TRBJ2-3; 7 bases agree with TRBD2. Germline CDR1 SEHNR, CDR2 FQNEAQ (reference sequence). The CDR3 length is 13 residues. The CDR3: CAGRLAATDTQYF. The DNA of the CDR3 is TGTGCGGGACGTCTAGCGGCCACAGATACGCAGTATTTT.

This rearrangement joins TRBV30 to TRBJ2-5, with 7 bases matching TRBD2. This CDR3 comprises 13 residues. Germline values: CDR1 GTSNPN, CDR2 SVGIG (reference sequence). V gave up 4 bases and J gave up 5 bases; unmatched junction bases: 7. The CDR3 here is CAWTPSGLETQYF. The CDR3 nucleotides are TGTGCCTGGACCCCTAGCGGCCTCGAGACCCAGTACTTC.

The V call is TRBV9, the J call TRBJ2-1; 8 positions agree with TRBD2. Germline V lookup: CDR1 SGDLS, CDR2 YYNGEE. V trimming: 0 bases; J trimming: 4 bases; junction bases outside the gene matches: 9. The CDR3 sequence is 17 residues long. The CDR3 DNA reads as TGTGCCAGCAGCGTAGCTACGGGGGGGGGACTTTACAATGAGCAGTTCTTC. Amino acid sequence: CASSVATGGGLYNEQFF.

The chain joins TRBV6-1 to TRBJ1-2; 8 nucleotides agree with TRBD1. The germline V gene encodes CDR1 MNHNS and CDR2 SASEGT. The CDR3 spans 15 residues. The V segment lost 2 bases and the J segment 8 bases; nucleotides outside the gene matches: 10. The CDR3, as DNA: TGTGCCAGCAGTGAAATAGGACAGGGCCGGGGCGGCTACACCTTC. Translating gives CASSEIGQGRGGYTF.

The V call is TRBV15, the J call TRBJ2-7, with D unresolved. Germline-derived CDR1 and CDR2 are LNHNV and YYDKDF (reference sequence). Trimming left V 1 base short and J 2 bases short, with 12 bases between. The CDR3 is made up of 15 amino acids. This CDR3 reads CATSRGTGSTYEQYF. CDR3 DNA: TGTGCCACCAGCAGAGGAACCGGTTCGACCTACGAGCAGTACTTC.

The chain is built from TRBV7-3 and TRBJ2-5; D might be TRBD2 (5 bases). V was clipped by 2 bases and J by 3 bases, with 7 bases between them. Germline V gene sequence: CDR1 SGHTA, CDR2 FQGTGA. This CDR3 has 13 amino acids. The CDR3 region is CASSLYGEETQYF. CDR3 in DNA: TGTGCCAGCAGCTTATACGGGGAAGAGACCCAGTACTTC.

The V and J genes are TRBV28 and TRBJ2-7; 9 bases are a match to TRBD2. Germline CDR1 is MDHEN and CDR2 is SYDVKM. The CDR3 contains 14 residues. J was trimmed by 2 bases and V by 6 bases; bases with no gene match: 5. The CDR3 DNA reads as TGTGCCAGCAGGACAGGCGGGAGGGCCTACGAGCAGTACTTC. Its translation is CASRTGGRAYEQYF.

This clone was seen a handful of times. This chain connects TRBV11-2 to TRBJ2-2; D is unresolved. Germline V gene sequence: CDR1 SGHAT, CDR2 FQNNGV. CDR3 length: 12 amino acids. The V end was cut by 4 bases, the J end by 4 bases, with 4 bases between. The CDR3 loop is CASSSFTGELFF. The DNA of the CDR3 is TGTGCCAGCAGCTCTTTCACCGGGGAGCTGTTTTTT.

The chain couples TRBV19 to TRBJ1-1; D is possibly TRBD1 (5 bases). The germline gives CDR1 LNHDA, CDR2 SQIVND (reference sequence). The CDR3 is made up of 15 amino acids. The V end was cut by 6 bases, the J end by 1 base, with 15 bases between. The CDR3 DNA sequence: TGTGCCAGTAGCCCCAAGGGGCGCCGGAACACTGAAGCTTTCTTT. Protein product: CASSPKGRRNTEAFF.

The rearrangement joins TRBV4-1 to TRBJ2-5; D is perhaps TRBD1 (5 bases). Per germline, CDR1 MGHRA and CDR2 YSYEKL. This CDR3 has 16 residues. Deletions cut 4 bases from V and 0 bases from J, with 15 bases between. Here the CDR3 DNA reads TGCGCCAGCAGCCTCCACCCGTCAGGGAACCAAGAGACCCAGTACTTC. Translating gives CASSLHPSGNQETQYF.

The rearrangement joins TRBV19 to TRBJ1-1; no firm D call. This CDR3 is 14 amino acids long. Between the trimmed V and J ends, which lost 3 bases and 4 bases, there was a span of 12 bases. Germline CDR1 reads LNHDA; CDR2 reads SQIVND (reference sequence). This CDR3 reads CASSIKAQSTEAFF. The CDR3 DNA follows: TGTGCCAGTAGTATTAAGGCACAGAGCACTGAAGCTTTCTTT.

The V and J genes are TRBV15 and TRBJ2-3; tentative D call: TRBD2 (6 bases). Germline lookup yields CDR1 LNHNV and CDR2 YYDKDF (reference sequence). V was shortened by 0 bases and J by 5 bases, with 18 bases between the two germline ends. This CDR3 comprises 17 residues. The CDR3 sequence is CATSRDQLGGVVDTQYF. CDR3 nucleotide sequence: TGTGCCACCAGCAGAGATCAACTGGGCGGGGTGGTAGATACGCAGTATTTT.